The next 24 T cell receptor beta chains were all read from a single sample in a study of radiation and T cells in renal cell carcinoma. As for time point: blood 4 weeks post-SBRT, at nephrectomy. The treatment is: 15 Gy SBRT to primary tumor, nephrectomy 4 weeks later. Assay used: immunoSEQ multiplex PCR; TCRdb lists only in-frame clones, some missing. The sample shows tens of thousands of clones, just under 85% of them seen only once. The material was blood, obtained from a patient whose treatment included radiotherapy and nephrectomy. The receptors originated from a man aged 45-65 years with renal cell carcinoma.

J is TRBJ2-4 and V is TRBV19, with D hard to call. CDR1 and CDR2 (germline): LNHDA, SQIVND (reference sequence). V lost 5 bases to trimming and J lost 0 bases, with 17 bases between them. The CDR3 loop spans 17 amino acids. The CDR3 here is CASSPWTGGLAKNIQYF. The CDR3 nucleotides are TGTGCCAGTAGTCCATGGACCGGCGGTTTAGCCAAAAACATTCAGTACTTC.

This chain connects TRBV11-2 to TRBJ2-7; D gene unclear. V dropped 0 bases and J dropped 3 bases, with 6 bases sitting between them. Germline CDR1 and CDR2: SGHAT and FQNNGV. There are 13 residues in the CDR3. CDR3 DNA sequence: TGTGCCAGCAGCTTAGACACGGTCTACGAGCAGTACTTC. It specifies CASSLDTVYEQYF.

V gene TRBV4-3 combines with J gene TRBJ1-2; 11 nucleotides line up with TRBD1. This CDR3 is 19 amino acids long. Germline loops: CDR1 LGHNA, CDR2 YSLEER. Unmatched junction bases numbered 14, after V lost 1 base and J lost 4 bases. The CDR3 sequence: CASSQGVAEDRGLSYGYTF. The CDR3 bases are TGCGCCAGCAGCCAAGGGGTTGCCGAGGACAGGGGGCTGTCCTATGGCTACACCTTC.

The V and J genes are TRBV28 and TRBJ1-2; 7 positions agree with TRBD1. There are 13 residues in the CDR3. Germline-derived CDR1 and CDR2 are MDHEN and SYDVKM. V lost 5 bases and J lost 2; bases outside the gene matches: 2. The CDR3 region has the DNA TGTGCCAGCAGTCCACAGGGGAACTATGGCTACACCTTC. It yields the protein CASSPQGNYGYTF.

This clone was seen once. Mismatch with germline at one junction end may stem from a read error. The chain has TRBV6-5 and TRBJ1-2, with 9 bases identical to TRBD1. The CDR3 is made up of 13 amino acids. CDR1 is MNHEY, CDR2 SVGAGI, per germline. The CDR3 protein is CTSSTGGINGYTF. The CDR3 DNA is TGTACCAGCAGTACAGGGGGCATCAATGGCTACACCTTC.

Only a few counts were recorded for this clone. The J gene is TRBJ2-7, the V gene TRBV28, with D perhaps TRBD1 (5 bases). V gave up 4 bases and J gave up 2 bases, with 12 bases separating them. Germline V gene lookup returns CDR1 MDHEN and CDR2 SYDVKM. This CDR3 spans 14 amino acids. CDR3 sequence: CASSSYSGTYEQYF. CDR3 sequence (DNA): TGTGCCAGCAGTTCGTATTCAGGGACCTACGAGCAGTACTTC.

The V and J genes are TRBV6-5 and TRBJ2-5; D is uncertain. Germline CDR1 is MNHEY and CDR2 is SVGAGI. V lost 2 bases and J lost 1, with 8 bases in between. This CDR3 region has 14 residues. The CDR3 DNA sequence: TGTGCCAGCAGTTACGGGTACAGCCAAGAGACCCAGTACTTC. This codes for CASSYGYSQETQYF.

The J gene is TRBJ1-3, the V gene TRBV5-5; D remains unclear. The CDR3 totals 16 residues. Germline V gene lookup returns CDR1 SGHKS and CDR2 YYEKEE (reference sequence). Trimming left V 1 base short and J 0 bases short, with 11 bases between. The CDR3 DNA sequence: TGTGCCAGCAGCTTGAGGACTCTGAGCTCTGGAAACACCATATATTTT. Amino acid sequence: CASSLRTLSSGNTIYF.

This rearrangement joins TRBV7-9 to TRBJ2-7; 7 nucleotides align to TRBD2. The V gene end was trimmed by 1 base and the J gene end by 2 bases; junction bases not matched to a gene: 5. The CDR3 loop spans 15 amino acids. The germline gives CDR1 SEHNR, CDR2 FQNEAQ (reference sequence). The CDR3 is CASSLEKREAYEQYF. In DNA, the CDR3 is TGTGCCAGCAGCTTAGAAAAGCGGGAAGCCTACGAGCAGTACTTC.

This chain joins TRBV19 and TRBJ1-3, with 8 bases matching TRBD1. The J segment lost 0 bases and the V segment lost 6 bases, leaving 4 bases of the junction unmatched. Germline-derived CDR1 and CDR2 are LNHDA and SQIVND (reference sequence). CDR3 length: 15 amino acids. The CDR3 reads CASRTGDHSGNTIYF. CDR3 DNA sequence: TGTGCCAGTAGGACAGGGGATCACTCTGGAAACACCATATATTTT.

This chain links TRBV6-6 with TRBJ1-1; 9 nucleotides match TRBD1. V was pared by 4 bases and J by 1 base, with 4 bases of the junction left unmatched. CDR1 and CDR2 (germline): MNHNY, SVGAGI (reference sequence). The CDR3 runs 15 residues. The CDR3 DNA follows: TGTGCCAGCAGTTTTCAGGACAGGGGGAACACTGAAGCTTTCTTT. It yields the protein CASSFQDRGNTEAFF.

This clone was observed a single time. V is TRBV7-8 and J is TRBJ2-1, with D tentatively TRBD2 (6 bases). V lost 5 bases and J lost 5, with 13 bases in between. The CDR3 consists of 14 residues. Per germline, CDR1 SGHVS and CDR2 FQNEAQ. In nucleotides, the CDR3 is TGTGCCAGCAGCCCAGCCGGGACTCACAATGAGCAGTTCTTC. Translated: CASSPAGTHNEQFF.

This clone was detected only once. No DNA is shown, since the ends of the CDR3 on it are uncertain; the CDR3 is the one TCRdb lists. The chain links TRBV21-1 to TRBJ1-2; the D call of TRBD1 is as the table states it, not checked on the DNA. TRBV21-1 is a pseudogene locus. 17 amino acids form the CDR3, both terminal residues included. CDR3 amino acids: CASSSWGQGAMNYGYTF.

The J gene is TRBJ2-5, the V gene TRBV10-3; the D is unclear. V was trimmed by 2 bases and J by 0 bases, leaving 10 bases between them. In germline, CDR1 is ENHRY, CDR2 SYGVKD. The CDR3 has 15 residues. CDR3 residues: CAISERPGHQETQYF. In DNA form, the CDR3 reads TGTGCCATCAGTGAGCGACCTGGGCACCAAGAGACCCAGTACTTC.

This chain uses TRBV6-1 with TRBJ1-2; D perhaps matches TRBD1 (5 bases). The CDR3 sequence is 15 residues long. Germline V gives CDR1 MNHNS, CDR2 SASEGT. Trimming shortened V by 2 bases and J by 4 bases, and 14 bases separated the two germline ends. CDR3 residues: CASSEWGGSPYGYTF. CDR3 in DNA: TGTGCCAGCAGTGAATGGGGGGGTTCCCCCTATGGCTACACCTTC.

This sequence joins TRBV2 and TRBJ1-3, with unresolved D. This CDR3 contains 13 residues. CDR1 and CDR2 (germline): SNHLY, FYNNEI. Trimming took off 7 bases at V and 3 bases at J, with 10 bases between the two ends. This chain's CDR3 is CASMPGFGNTIYF. DNA for the CDR3: TGTGCCAGCATGCCCGGGTTTGGAAACACCATATATTTT.

This clone is a singleton in its sample. The chain links TRBV5-1 to TRBJ1-6; 7 bases map to TRBD1. This CDR3 is built from 15 residues. Per the germline V gene, CDR1 is SGHRS and CDR2 is YFSETQ. Trimming cost V 4 bases and J 2 bases; bases outside gene matches: 3. CDR3 nucleotide sequence: TGCGCCAGCAGCCTACAGGGGCCCTATAATTCACCCCTCCACTTT. It specifies CASSLQGPYNSPLHF.

J is TRBJ2-3 and V is TRBV28; possibly TRBD1 or TRBD2 for D (5 bases each). CDR3 size: 14 residues. Trimming shortened V by 6 bases and J by 0 bases, and 10 bases separated the two germline ends. Germline CDR1 and CDR2: MDHEN and SYDVKM. CDR3 in amino acids: CASRRDPSTDTQYF. Here the CDR3 DNA reads TGTGCCAGCAGGAGGGACCCTAGCACAGATACGCAGTATTTT.

The CDR3: CASSPRRIQETQYF. CDR3 coding DNA: TGTGCCAGCTCACCACGAAGAATACAAGAGACCCAGTACTTC. The chain recombines TRBV18 with TRBJ2-5; no reliable D call. V was cut by 1 base and J by 2 bases, with 8 bases left in between. This CDR3 spans 14 amino acids. Germline lookup yields CDR1 KGHSH and CDR2 LQKENI.

This clone was observed a single time. The chain uses TRBV6-1 and TRBJ2-5, with 15 bases matching TRBD2. Germline CDR1 and CDR2: MNHNS and SASEGT. The CDR3 totals 18 residues. V was clipped by 3 bases and J by 5 bases; unmatched bases: 10. CDR3 loop: CASSDNGLAGGPGETQYF. The CDR3, as DNA: TGTGCCAGCAGTGATAACGGACTAGCGGGGGGGCCGGGGGAGACCCAGTACTTC.

The J gene is TRBJ2-7, the V gene TRBV18; D may be TRBD1 or TRBD2 (5 bases each). The CDR3 contains 15 residues. Per the germline V gene, CDR1 is KGHSH and CDR2 is LQKENI. V dropped 6 bases and J dropped 0 bases, with 15 bases sitting between them. CDR3 sequence reads: CASSFRGPSSYEQYF. DNA of the CDR3: TGTGCCAGCTCGTTCCGGGGCCCCAGCTCCTACGAGCAGTACTTC.

The rearrangement links TRBV7-8 to TRBJ2-7; D not resolved. The CDR3 is 12 amino acids. V lost 4 bases to trimming and J lost 2 bases, with 6 bases between them. The germline CDR1 and CDR2 sequences are SGHVS and FQNEAQ. The CDR3 nucleotides are TGTGCCAGCAGCTCTTCGGCCTACGAGCAGTACTTC. This encodes CASSSSAYEQYF.

V usage is TRBV5-6 and J usage is TRBJ2-3; TRBD2 agrees at 9 bases. CDR3 length: 15 amino acids. The J segment lost 4 bases and the V segment lost 4 bases, leaving 7 bases of the junction unmatched. Per the germline V gene, CDR1 is SGHDT and CDR2 is YYEEEE. CDR3 nucleotides: TGTGCCAGCAGCCGATTAGCGGGAGTGTCAGATACGCAGTATTTT. It encodes CASSRLAGVSDTQYF. The full variable domain, in which reference TRBV5-6 and TRBJ2-3 provide the parts outside the CDR3, is DAGVTQSPTHLIKTRGQQVTLRCSPKSGHDTVSWYQQALGQGPQFIFQYYEEEERQRGNFPDRFSGHQFPNYSSELNVNALLLGDSALYLCASSRLAGVSDTQYFGPGTRLTVL.

The V call is TRBV9, the J call TRBJ1-3; D possibly corresponds to TRBD1 (5 bases). This CDR3 is 16 amino acids long. The germline CDR1 and CDR2 sequences are SGDLS and YYNGEE. V lost 3 bases, J lost 4 bases, and 17 bases lay in between. The CDR3 loop is CASSAAPGGTGNTIYF. In DNA, the CDR3 is TGTGCCAGCAGCGCCGCCCCGGGGGGTACCGGAAACACCATATATTTT.